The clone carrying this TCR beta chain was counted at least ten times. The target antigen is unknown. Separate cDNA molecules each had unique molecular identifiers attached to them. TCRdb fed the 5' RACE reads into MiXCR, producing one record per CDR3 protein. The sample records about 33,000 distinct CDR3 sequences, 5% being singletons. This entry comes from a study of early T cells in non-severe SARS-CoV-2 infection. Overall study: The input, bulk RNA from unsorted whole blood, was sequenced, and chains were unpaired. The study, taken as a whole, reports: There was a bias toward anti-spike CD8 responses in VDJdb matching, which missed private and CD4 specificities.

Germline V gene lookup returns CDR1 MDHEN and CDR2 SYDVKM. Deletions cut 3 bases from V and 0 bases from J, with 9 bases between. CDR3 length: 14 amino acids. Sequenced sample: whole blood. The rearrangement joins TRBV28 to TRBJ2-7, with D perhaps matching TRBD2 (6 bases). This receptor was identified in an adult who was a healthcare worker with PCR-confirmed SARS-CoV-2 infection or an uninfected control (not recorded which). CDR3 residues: CASSLVGGSYEQYF. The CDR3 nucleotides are TGTGCCAGCAGTTTGGTGGGAGGCTCCTACGAGCAGTACTTC.